This T cell receptor beta chain was found in a study of cytomegalovirus exposure and HLA in healthy donors. The CDR3 covers 14 residues. The germline CDR1 and CDR2 sequences are SNHLY and FYNNEI. V was pared by 7 bases and J by 2 bases, with 14 bases between. The PCR employed 60 Vbeta primers together with 13 Jbeta primers. Assay: immunoSEQ multiplex PCR; the TCRdb copy retains only in-frame clones and omits some. The sample lists 95,000 to 100,000 clones, around three quarters occurring once. The chain is built from TRBV2 and TRBJ1-2; no reliable D call. The sequenced sample was PBMCs. The sequence was collected from a man aged 35-49 years in good health and CMV-seronegative. Here the CDR3 reads CASTPHGGNYGYTF. The CDR3 DNA reads as TGTGCCAGCACCCCCCATGGAGGGAACTATGGCTACACCTTC.